The sequence of this T cell receptor beta chain was determined in a study of OX40 agonist ivuxolimab in advanced cancers. Study overall: Cohort: roughly 80% men, mean age approximately 60, aged roughly 23 to 79.

Produced via immunoSEQ multiplex PCR; TCRdb's table is partial and in-frame only. The data hold approximately 44,000 clones, with around 80% observed a single time. Germline loops: CDR1 MDHEN, CDR2 SYDVKM. V lost 3 bases to trimming and J lost 11 bases, with 13 bases between them. The CDR3 loop spans 12 amino acids. The specimen comprised CD4+ or CD8+ T cells sorted from blood, sampled in a trial of the OX40 agonist ivuxolimab. The rearrangement uses TRBV28 and TRBJ2-5; tentative D call: TRBD2 (6 bases). This sequence was found in an adult with an advanced solid tumor such as melanoma, head and neck, liver or kidney cancer. In DNA, the CDR3 is TGTGCCAGCAGTTTGCAGGGACTGATGCAGTACTTC. This encodes CASSLQGLMQYF.